This entry is about one T cell receptor (beta chain). Its antigen is unknown. Per germline, CDR1 SGHNT and CDR2 YYREEE (reference sequence). Trimming took off 0 bases at V and 4 bases at J, with 7 bases between the two ends. The CDR3 extends over 13 amino acids. The data derive from a study of T-cell memory formation after mild COVID-19. TCRdb ran MiXCR on the 5' RACE reads and lists one entry per CDR3 protein. The sample records a few hundred thousand distinct CDR3 sequences, 25% to 30% being singletons. Study results and limitations: SARS-CoV-2 specificity of second-wave clones peaking day 37 was unconfirmed.

Sample: PBMCs or a T cell subset sorted from them (not recorded which). This TCR was recovered from an adult woman who had mild COVID-19 (a few samples of this study predate the infection). Cell type and time point are not known. The rearrangement links TRBV5-4 to TRBJ1-2, with D unclear. For the CDR3, the DNA is TGTGCCAGCAGCTTGGCAGAGTTCTATGGCTACACCTTC. It specifies CASSLAEFYGYTF.